These 17 T cell receptor beta chains came from one sample sequenced in a study of glioma-infiltrating T cells. TCR alpha and beta CDR3 regions were amplified from RNA using iRepertoire nested multiplex PCR. TCRdb independently ran MiXCR on the multiplex PCR reads; one entry per CDR3 protein. The profile covers about 140,000 distinct CDR3 sequences, with 39% appearing a single time and roughly 20% taken by the ten largest. The sample consisted of glioma tissue, nonneoplastic brain tissue, or PBMCs (not recorded which). These receptors were collected from a human donor with low-grade glioma or glioblastoma, undergoing nonglioma brain surgery, or in good health (not recorded which).

The rearrangement joins TRBV6-6 to TRBJ2-1, with 10 bases fitting TRBD1. The length of the CDR3 is 15 residues. Trimming cost V 5 bases and J 8 bases; bases outside gene matches: 9. Germline V lookup: CDR1 MNHNY, CDR2 SVGAGI (reference sequence). In nucleotides, the CDR3 is TGTGCCAGCAGTCTGACAGGGGGCTCGAGGGATGAGCAGTTCTTC. Translation gives CASSLTGGSRDEQFF.

The chain uses TRBV28 and TRBJ2-1, with 10 bases identical to TRBD2. CDR1 and CDR2 (germline): MDHEN, SYDVKM. Losses at the gene ends were 6 bases for V and 7 bases for J; bases not matched to a gene: 18. This CDR3 has 18 residues. CDR3 DNA sequence: TGTGCCAGCAGCTTAGTTCTAGCGGGAGTCATTTTAAAGAATGAGCAGTTCTTC. Translated: CASSLVLAGVILKNEQFF.

The V and J genes are TRBV18 and TRBJ2-3; tentatively, D is TRBD2 (6 bases). The CDR3 contains 14 residues. Trimming shortened V by 2 bases and J by 2 bases, and 8 bases separated the two germline ends. Germline values: CDR1 KGHSH, CDR2 LQKENI. Here the CDR3 DNA reads TGTGCCAGCTCACCAGGAGGGTACACAGATACGCAGTATTTT. Encoded protein: CASSPGGYTDTQYF.

At least ten counts were recorded for this clonotype. The chain has TRBV20-1 and TRBJ2-7; 8 bases match TRBD2. The CDR3 sequence is 15 residues long. The germline gives CDR1 DFQATT, CDR2 SNEGSKA (reference sequence). V gave up 1 base and J gave up 3 bases; unmatched junction bases: 8. The CDR3 DNA sequence: TGCAGTGCTAGAGTTACGTTACTAGCGGACTACGAGCAGTACTTC. Amino acid sequence: CSARVTLLADYEQYF.

The rearrangement uses TRBV28 and TRBJ1-2; the match to TRBD1 covers 9 bases. V was pared by 4 bases and J by 0 bases, with 3 bases of the junction left unmatched. There are 15 residues in the CDR3. Germline CDR1 MDHEN, CDR2 SYDVKM. The CDR3 sequence is CASSSGTGTNYGYTF. The CDR3 region has the DNA TGTGCCAGCAGTTCTGGGACAGGGACTAACTATGGCTACACCTTC.

V is TRBV2 and J is TRBJ2-7, with D possibly matching TRBD1 (7 bases). The germline CDR1 and CDR2 sequences are SNHLY and FYNNEI. The CDR3 consists of 14 residues. The ends were cut back, 5 bases at V and 4 bases at J, with 15 bases in the middle. The CDR3 spells CASSKTGRSYEQYF. For the CDR3, the DNA is TGTGCCAGCAGTAAGACAGGGAGGTCTTACGAGCAGTACTTC.

This chain joins TRBV7-2 and TRBJ1-3, with D unresolved. The CDR3 is made up of 15 amino acids. V was trimmed by 5 bases and J by 0 bases, leaving 11 bases between them. Germline CDR1 is SGHTA and CDR2 is FQGNSA. In DNA, the CDR3 is TGTGCCAGCAGCCCCACCCAGATCTCTGGAAACACCATATATTTT. Its translation: CASSPTQISGNTIYF.

This rearrangement joins TRBV6-1 to TRBJ2-7; 11 positions match TRBD2. V shed 6 bases and J 2 bases; nucleotides not matched to a gene: 6. The CDR3 sequence is 15 residues long. Germline V gene sequence: CDR1 MNHNS, CDR2 SASEGT. CDR3 sequence reads: CASSPIAGGPYEQYF. In DNA form, the CDR3 reads TGTGCCAGCAGCCCGATAGCGGGAGGGCCCTACGAGCAGTACTTC.

The chain links TRBV27 to TRBJ2-2; 9 bases fit TRBD1. V trimming: 5 bases; J trimming: 1 base; junction bases outside the gene matches: 2. The CDR3 runs 15 residues. CDR1 and CDR2 (germline): MNHEY, SMNVEV (reference sequence). The CDR3 sequence: CASSPGQGNTGELFF. The DNA for the CDR3 is TGTGCCAGCAGTCCGGGACAGGGGAACACCGGGGAGCTGTTTTTT.

This sequence joins TRBV28 and TRBJ1-4, with 7 bases lining up with TRBD1. Trimming cost V 6 bases and J 4 bases; bases outside gene matches: 5. The germline CDR1 and CDR2 sequences are MDHEN and SYDVKM. The CDR3 is 14 residues long. This chain's CDR3 is CASSRQGGNEKLFF. For the CDR3, the DNA is TGTGCCAGCAGCCGACAGGGTGGTAATGAAAAACTGTTTTTT.

In this sample, this clonotype turned up once. A read error may account for a junction end that differs from germline. V is TRBV7-2 and J is TRBJ1-6, with D perhaps TRBD1 (5 bases). This CDR3 has 15 residues. Germline V CDR1 and CDR2: SGHTA, FQGNSA. CDR3 in DNA: TGTGCCGGCAGTCAGACGGGACTTAATGATTCACCCCTCCACTTT. Protein sequence: CAGSQTGLNDSPLHF. Filled out from reference TRBV7-2 and TRBJ1-6, the complete variable domain reads GAGVSQSPSNKVTEKGKDVELRCDPISGHTALYWYRQSLGQGLEFLIYFQGNSAPDKSGLPSDRFSAERTGGSVSTLTIQRTQQEDSAVYLCAGSQTGLNDSPLHFGNGTRLTVT.

The chain carries TRBV10-3 and TRBJ1-6; D is undetermined. In germline, CDR1 is ENHRY, CDR2 SYGVKD. The CDR3 spans 12 residues. Trimming stripped 3 bases from V and 10 bases from J, with 7 bases between. This chain's CDR3 is CAISEVRSPLHF. CDR3 DNA sequence: TGTGCCATCAGTGAAGTGCGGTCACCCCTCCACTTT.

This clonotype was counted ten times or more. The chain carries TRBV20-1 and TRBJ1-6; the D is unclear. V was trimmed by 4 bases and J by 0 bases, leaving 10 bases between them. Germline assignment: CDR1 DFQATT and CDR2 SNEGSKA (reference sequence). The CDR3 totals 15 residues. CDR3 sequence: CSANPESSYNSPLHF. CDR3 DNA: TGCAGTGCTAACCCGGAGAGCTCCTATAATTCACCCCTCCACTTT.

This chain connects TRBV7-2 to TRBJ2-5; perhaps TRBD1 as D (5 bases). CDR3 size: 16 residues. V lost 5 bases and J lost 0, with 16 bases in between. Germline V gene lookup returns CDR1 SGHTA and CDR2 FQGNSA. The chain's CDR3 is CASSHTWGGYQETQYF. The CDR3 bases are TGTGCCAGCAGCCATACGTGGGGCGGCTACCAAGAGACCCAGTACTTC.

The V call is TRBV20-1, the J call TRBJ2-5; 7 bases line up with TRBD1. CDR1 DFQATT and CDR2 SNEGSKA come from the germline V gene (reference sequence). The CDR3 runs 16 residues. The V segment lost 2 bases and the J segment 2 bases; nucleotides outside the gene matches: 11. CDR3 nucleotides: TGCAGTGCTAGAAGGGCCACAGGGGCTCTTCAAGAGACCCAGTACTTC. It specifies CSARRATGALQETQYF.

For this clonotype: One end of the junction does not line up with germline, which may come from a read error. CDR3 amino acids: CASSTRTGGRNTMYF. As DNA, the CDR3 is TGTGCCAGCAGTACACGGACAGGGGGAAGAAACACCATGTATTTT. The rearrangement joins TRBV28 to TRBJ1-3; 10 bases map to TRBD1. This CDR3 spans 15 amino acids. CDR1 and CDR2 from the germline V gene are MDHEN and SYDVKM. The variable domain in full, completed from reference TRBV28 and TRBJ1-3, reads DVKVTQSSRYLVKRTGEKVFLECVQDMDHENMFWYRQDPGLGLRLIYFSYDVKMKEKGDIPEGYSVSREKKERFSLILESASTNQTSMYLCASSTRTGGRNTMYFGEGSWLTVV.

In its sample, this clonotype was seen a few times. DNA for the CDR3: TGCAGTGCCATGACAGTAAACCAAGAGACCCAGTACTTC. This sequence encodes CSAMTVNQETQYF. The chain links TRBV20-1 to TRBJ2-5, with D possibly matching TRBD1 (5 bases). Germline lookup yields CDR1 DFQATT and CDR2 SNEGSKA (reference sequence). The CDR3 loop spans 13 amino acids. Trimming took off 6 bases at V and 0 bases at J, with 11 bases between the two ends.